These 5 T cell receptor beta chains share one sample of origin, sequenced in a study of blood T cell repertoires in COVID-19. Only in-frame clones appear in the TCRdb table, and some are missing; sequencing was by immunoSEQ multiplex PCR. The data hold about 330,000 clones, with nearly 90% observed a single time. Sequenced input: PBMCs or T cells enriched from blood (not recorded which). The source of these receptors is a woman aged 25 to 45 who had recovered from COVID-19.

The chain combines TRBV5-4 with TRBJ2-7; no reliable D call. The V and J ends lost 7 bases and 1 base respectively, with 12 bases between them. The CDR3 contains 13 residues. Germline assignment: CDR1 SGHNT and CDR2 YYREEE (reference sequence). CDR3 DNA sequence: TGTGCCAGCCAGCCCAGCGAATCCTACGAGCAGTACTTC. Protein sequence: CASQPSESYEQYF.

The CDR3 sequence: CSARLGKTQYF. In DNA, the CDR3 is TGCAGTGCCCGACTAGGGAAGACCCAGTACTTC. The rearrangement joins TRBV20-1 to TRBJ2-5; tentatively, D is TRBD2 (6 bases). Looked up from germline, CDR1 is DFQATT and CDR2 is SNEGSKA (reference sequence). V dropped 6 bases and J dropped 6 bases, with 11 bases sitting between them. This CDR3 spans 11 amino acids.

The V call is TRBV15, the J call TRBJ1-2, with D tentatively TRBD1 (6 bases). The CDR3 is 14 residues long. In germline, CDR1 is LNHNV, CDR2 YYDKDF (reference sequence). V lost 0 bases and J 7 bases, leaving 12 bases between the germline ends. CDR3 in DNA: TGTGCCACCAGCAGAGATGCGGGGGCTTCTGGCTACACCTTC. This gives the protein CATSRDAGASGYTF.

The CDR3 DNA reads TGTGCCAGCACCTACGGACGGGGAAGCACAGATACGCAGTATTTT. Amino acids: CASTYGRGSTDTQYF. The chain has TRBV6-5 and TRBJ2-3; tentative D call: TRBD2 (5 bases). Per germline, CDR1 MNHEY and CDR2 SVGAGI. V was pared by 7 bases and J by 0 bases, with 14 bases between. CDR3 length equals 15 residues.

The V call is TRBV20-1, the J call TRBJ2-5, with a possible D match to TRBD1 (6 bases). Germline CDR1 reads DFQATT; CDR2 reads SNEGSKA (reference sequence). The V gene lost 6 bases and the J gene lost 4 bases, with 9 bases spanning the gap. CDR3 size: 11 residues. The CDR3 is CSAVQGETQYF. The CDR3 DNA sequence: TGCAGTGCAGTACAGGGAGAGACCCAGTACTTC.